This T cell receptor beta chain was captured by sequencing in a study of identical twins. Germline CDR1 is SEHNR and CDR2 is FQNEAQ (reference sequence). This CDR3 comprises 15 residues. J was trimmed by 1 base and V by 3 bases; bases with no gene match: 4. Overall study results and limits: Among beta out-of-frame sequences, excess sharing between twins appeared weaker. Analyses based on zero insertions could be partly confounded by invariant MAIT and iNKT cells. Beta clonotypes that were abundant in cord blood contained fewer insertions, a pattern absent from memory repertoires.

This clonotype was seen more than once but under ten times. Its antigen remains unidentified. TCRdb passed the 5' RACE reads through MiXCR, listing each CDR3 protein once. The table records approximately 1.8 million distinct CDR3 sequences, around 29% of them present only once. V and J are TRBV7-9 and TRBJ2-5; 8 bases are a match to TRBD2. The receptor was derived from a newborn girl in good health. Sequencing was done on a sample of cord blood. The CDR3 DNA follows: TGTGCCAGCAGCTTTATAGCGGGGTCCCAAGAGACCCAGTACTTC. As protein: CASSFIAGSQETQYF. Complete variable domain (other parts from reference TRBV7-9 and TRBJ2-5): DTGVSQNPRHKITKRGQNVTFRCDPISEHNRLYWYRQTLGQGPEFLTYFQNEAQLEKSRLLSDRFSAERPKGSFSTLEIQRTEQGDSAMYLCASSFIAGSQETQYFGPGTRLLVL.